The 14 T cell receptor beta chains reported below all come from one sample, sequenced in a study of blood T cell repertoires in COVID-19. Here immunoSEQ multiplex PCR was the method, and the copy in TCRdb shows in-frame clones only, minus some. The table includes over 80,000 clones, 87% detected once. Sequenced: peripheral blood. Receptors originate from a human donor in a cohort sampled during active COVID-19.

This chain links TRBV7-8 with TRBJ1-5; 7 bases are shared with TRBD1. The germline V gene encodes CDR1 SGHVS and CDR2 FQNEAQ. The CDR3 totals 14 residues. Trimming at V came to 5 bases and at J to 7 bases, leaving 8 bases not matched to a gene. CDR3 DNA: TGTGCCAGCAGCGCCGGGACAGTCGGACAGCCCCAGCATTTT. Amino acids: CASSAGTVGQPQHF.

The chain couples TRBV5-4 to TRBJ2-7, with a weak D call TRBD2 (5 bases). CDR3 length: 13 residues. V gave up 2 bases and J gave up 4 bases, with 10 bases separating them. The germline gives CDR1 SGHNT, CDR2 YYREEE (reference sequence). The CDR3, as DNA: TGTGCCAGCAGCTTTGCGGGCCGATACGAGCAGTACTTC. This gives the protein CASSFAGRYEQYF. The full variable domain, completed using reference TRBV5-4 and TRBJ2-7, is ETGVTQSPTHLIKTRGQQVTLRCSSQSGHNTVSWYQQALGQGPQFIFQYYREEENGRGNFPPRFSGLQFPNYSSELNVNALELDDSALYLCASSFAGRYEQYFGPGTRLTVT.

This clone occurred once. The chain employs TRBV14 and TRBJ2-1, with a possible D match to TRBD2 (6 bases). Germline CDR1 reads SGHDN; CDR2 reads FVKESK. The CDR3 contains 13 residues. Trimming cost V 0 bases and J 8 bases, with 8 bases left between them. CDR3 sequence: CASSQDWGDEQFF. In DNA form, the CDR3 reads TGTGCCAGCAGCCAAGATTGGGGGGATGAGCAGTTCTTC.

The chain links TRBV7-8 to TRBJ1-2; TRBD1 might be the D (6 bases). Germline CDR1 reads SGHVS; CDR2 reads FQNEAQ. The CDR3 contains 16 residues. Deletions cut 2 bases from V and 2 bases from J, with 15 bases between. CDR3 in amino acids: CASSLSVTGMNYGYTF. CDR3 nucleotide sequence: TGTGCCAGCAGCTTAAGCGTTACAGGGATGAACTATGGCTACACCTTC.

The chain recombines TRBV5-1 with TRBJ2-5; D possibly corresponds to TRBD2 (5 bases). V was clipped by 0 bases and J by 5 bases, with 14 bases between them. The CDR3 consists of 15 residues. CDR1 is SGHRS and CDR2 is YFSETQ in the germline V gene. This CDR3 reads CASSLDLGGSETQYF. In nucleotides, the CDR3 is TGCGCCAGCAGCTTGGACCTAGGAGGATCCGAGACCCAGTACTTC.

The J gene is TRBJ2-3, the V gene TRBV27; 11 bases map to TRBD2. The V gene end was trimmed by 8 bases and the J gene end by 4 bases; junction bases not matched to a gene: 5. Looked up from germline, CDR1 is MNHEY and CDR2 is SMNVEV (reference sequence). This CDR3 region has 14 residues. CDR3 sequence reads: CASASGRRADTQYF. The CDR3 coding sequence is TGTGCCAGCGCTAGCGGGAGGAGGGCAGATACGCAGTATTTT.

Here the CDR3 reads CASSPQTSGAYEQYF. The CDR3 nucleotides are TGCGCCAGCAGCCCTCAGACTAGCGGCGCCTACGAGCAGTACTTC. The chain joins TRBV5-1 to TRBJ2-5; the match to TRBD2 covers 9 bases. The J call is in doubt because the DNA end fits TRBJ2-7 better. The V gene's germline CDR1 is SGHRS and CDR2 YFSETQ. CDR3 length: 15 amino acids.

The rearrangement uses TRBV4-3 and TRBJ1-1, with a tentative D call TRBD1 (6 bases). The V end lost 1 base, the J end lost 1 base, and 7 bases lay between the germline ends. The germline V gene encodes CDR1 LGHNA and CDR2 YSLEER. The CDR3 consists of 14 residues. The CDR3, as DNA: TGCGCCAGCAGCCAAGGACAGGCGAACACTGAAGCTTTCTTT. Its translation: CASSQGQANTEAFF.

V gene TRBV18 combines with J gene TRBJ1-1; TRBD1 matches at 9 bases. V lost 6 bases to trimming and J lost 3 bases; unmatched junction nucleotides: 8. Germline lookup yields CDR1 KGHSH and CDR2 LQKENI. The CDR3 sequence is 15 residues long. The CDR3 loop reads CASSARTGVHTEAFF. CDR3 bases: TGTGCCAGCTCGGCTCGGACAGGGGTTCACACTGAAGCTTTCTTT. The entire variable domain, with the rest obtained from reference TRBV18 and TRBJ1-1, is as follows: NAGVMQNPRHLVRRRGQEARLRCSPMKGHSHVYWYRQLPEEGLKFMVYLQKENIIDESGMPKERFSAEFPKEGPSILRIQQVVRGDSAAYFCASSARTGVHTEAFFGQGTRLTVV.

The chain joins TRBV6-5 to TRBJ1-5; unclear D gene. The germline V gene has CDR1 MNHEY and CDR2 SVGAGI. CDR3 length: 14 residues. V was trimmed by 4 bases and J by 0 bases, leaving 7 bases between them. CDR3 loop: CASSSDYSNQPQHF. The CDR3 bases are TGTGCCAGCAGTTCCGACTATAGCAATCAGCCCCAGCATTTT.

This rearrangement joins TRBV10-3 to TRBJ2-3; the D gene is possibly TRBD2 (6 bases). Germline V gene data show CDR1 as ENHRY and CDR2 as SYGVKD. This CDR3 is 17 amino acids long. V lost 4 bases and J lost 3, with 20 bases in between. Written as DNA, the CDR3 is TGTGCCATCAGTGGCCCCGGGACTCTTGAGGCGACAGATACGCAGTATTTT. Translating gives CAISGPGTLEATDTQYF.

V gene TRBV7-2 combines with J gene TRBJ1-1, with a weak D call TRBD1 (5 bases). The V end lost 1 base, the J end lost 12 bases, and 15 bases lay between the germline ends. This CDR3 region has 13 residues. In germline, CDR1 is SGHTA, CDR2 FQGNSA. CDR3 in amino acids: CASSLVRTGGTFF. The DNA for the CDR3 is TGTGCCAGCAGCTTAGTACGAACAGGCGGCACTTTCTTT.

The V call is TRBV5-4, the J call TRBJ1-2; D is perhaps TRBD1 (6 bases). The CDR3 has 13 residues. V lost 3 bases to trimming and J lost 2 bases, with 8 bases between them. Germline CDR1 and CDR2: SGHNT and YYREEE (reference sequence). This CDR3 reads CASSSRGNYGYTF. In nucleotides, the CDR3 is TGTGCCAGCAGCTCCAGGGGAAACTATGGCTACACCTTC.

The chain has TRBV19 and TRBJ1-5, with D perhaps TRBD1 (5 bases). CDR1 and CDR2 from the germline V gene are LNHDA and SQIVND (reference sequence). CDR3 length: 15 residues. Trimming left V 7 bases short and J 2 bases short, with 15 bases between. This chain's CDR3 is CASTSRPRGNQPQHF. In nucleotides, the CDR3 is TGTGCCAGTACCTCGCGGCCCAGGGGCAATCAGCCCCAGCATTTT.